This T cell receptor beta chain stems from a study of T cell responses to AZD1222 COVID-19 vaccine. Findings and limits, study-wide: Donor demographics were predominantly white British with a female majority; clonal diversity may be underestimated.

Profiled with immunoSEQ multiplex PCR; TCRdb holds only in-frame clones, not every one. The repertoire holds roughly 150,000 clones, with about nine tenths as singletons. Trimming removed 9 bases from V and 4 bases from J; junction bases left unmatched: 8. Germline V gene data show CDR1 as KGHSH and CDR2 as LQKENI. CDR3 size: 14 residues. Turning to this clone: No antigen is known for it.

The chain recombines TRBV18 with TRBJ1-1; 10 positions agree with TRBD1. The source of this sequence is an adult in good health. Sequences were derived from peripheral blood, sampled on day 0 of MenACWY control vaccination. CDR3 protein: CASAYRTGGTEAFF. CDR3 sequence (DNA): TGTGCCAGTGCCTATAGGACAGGGGGCACTGAAGCTTTCTTT.